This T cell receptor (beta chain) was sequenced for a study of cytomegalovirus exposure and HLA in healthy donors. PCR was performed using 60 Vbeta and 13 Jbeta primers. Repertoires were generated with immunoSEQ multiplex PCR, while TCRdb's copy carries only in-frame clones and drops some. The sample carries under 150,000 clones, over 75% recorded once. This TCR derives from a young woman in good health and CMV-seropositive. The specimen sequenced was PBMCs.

Written as DNA, the CDR3 is TGTGCCTCAGACAGGGGGGCGAAGAGGAATTCGGGGAACACTGAAGCTTTCTTT. Its translation is CASDRGAKRNSGNTEAFF. The chain recombines TRBV30 with TRBJ1-1; 9 nucleotides agree with TRBD1. Germline CDR1 and CDR2: GTSNPN and SVGIG (reference sequence). The CDR3 loop spans 18 amino acids. V was clipped by 7 bases and J by 1 base; unmatched bases: 19.